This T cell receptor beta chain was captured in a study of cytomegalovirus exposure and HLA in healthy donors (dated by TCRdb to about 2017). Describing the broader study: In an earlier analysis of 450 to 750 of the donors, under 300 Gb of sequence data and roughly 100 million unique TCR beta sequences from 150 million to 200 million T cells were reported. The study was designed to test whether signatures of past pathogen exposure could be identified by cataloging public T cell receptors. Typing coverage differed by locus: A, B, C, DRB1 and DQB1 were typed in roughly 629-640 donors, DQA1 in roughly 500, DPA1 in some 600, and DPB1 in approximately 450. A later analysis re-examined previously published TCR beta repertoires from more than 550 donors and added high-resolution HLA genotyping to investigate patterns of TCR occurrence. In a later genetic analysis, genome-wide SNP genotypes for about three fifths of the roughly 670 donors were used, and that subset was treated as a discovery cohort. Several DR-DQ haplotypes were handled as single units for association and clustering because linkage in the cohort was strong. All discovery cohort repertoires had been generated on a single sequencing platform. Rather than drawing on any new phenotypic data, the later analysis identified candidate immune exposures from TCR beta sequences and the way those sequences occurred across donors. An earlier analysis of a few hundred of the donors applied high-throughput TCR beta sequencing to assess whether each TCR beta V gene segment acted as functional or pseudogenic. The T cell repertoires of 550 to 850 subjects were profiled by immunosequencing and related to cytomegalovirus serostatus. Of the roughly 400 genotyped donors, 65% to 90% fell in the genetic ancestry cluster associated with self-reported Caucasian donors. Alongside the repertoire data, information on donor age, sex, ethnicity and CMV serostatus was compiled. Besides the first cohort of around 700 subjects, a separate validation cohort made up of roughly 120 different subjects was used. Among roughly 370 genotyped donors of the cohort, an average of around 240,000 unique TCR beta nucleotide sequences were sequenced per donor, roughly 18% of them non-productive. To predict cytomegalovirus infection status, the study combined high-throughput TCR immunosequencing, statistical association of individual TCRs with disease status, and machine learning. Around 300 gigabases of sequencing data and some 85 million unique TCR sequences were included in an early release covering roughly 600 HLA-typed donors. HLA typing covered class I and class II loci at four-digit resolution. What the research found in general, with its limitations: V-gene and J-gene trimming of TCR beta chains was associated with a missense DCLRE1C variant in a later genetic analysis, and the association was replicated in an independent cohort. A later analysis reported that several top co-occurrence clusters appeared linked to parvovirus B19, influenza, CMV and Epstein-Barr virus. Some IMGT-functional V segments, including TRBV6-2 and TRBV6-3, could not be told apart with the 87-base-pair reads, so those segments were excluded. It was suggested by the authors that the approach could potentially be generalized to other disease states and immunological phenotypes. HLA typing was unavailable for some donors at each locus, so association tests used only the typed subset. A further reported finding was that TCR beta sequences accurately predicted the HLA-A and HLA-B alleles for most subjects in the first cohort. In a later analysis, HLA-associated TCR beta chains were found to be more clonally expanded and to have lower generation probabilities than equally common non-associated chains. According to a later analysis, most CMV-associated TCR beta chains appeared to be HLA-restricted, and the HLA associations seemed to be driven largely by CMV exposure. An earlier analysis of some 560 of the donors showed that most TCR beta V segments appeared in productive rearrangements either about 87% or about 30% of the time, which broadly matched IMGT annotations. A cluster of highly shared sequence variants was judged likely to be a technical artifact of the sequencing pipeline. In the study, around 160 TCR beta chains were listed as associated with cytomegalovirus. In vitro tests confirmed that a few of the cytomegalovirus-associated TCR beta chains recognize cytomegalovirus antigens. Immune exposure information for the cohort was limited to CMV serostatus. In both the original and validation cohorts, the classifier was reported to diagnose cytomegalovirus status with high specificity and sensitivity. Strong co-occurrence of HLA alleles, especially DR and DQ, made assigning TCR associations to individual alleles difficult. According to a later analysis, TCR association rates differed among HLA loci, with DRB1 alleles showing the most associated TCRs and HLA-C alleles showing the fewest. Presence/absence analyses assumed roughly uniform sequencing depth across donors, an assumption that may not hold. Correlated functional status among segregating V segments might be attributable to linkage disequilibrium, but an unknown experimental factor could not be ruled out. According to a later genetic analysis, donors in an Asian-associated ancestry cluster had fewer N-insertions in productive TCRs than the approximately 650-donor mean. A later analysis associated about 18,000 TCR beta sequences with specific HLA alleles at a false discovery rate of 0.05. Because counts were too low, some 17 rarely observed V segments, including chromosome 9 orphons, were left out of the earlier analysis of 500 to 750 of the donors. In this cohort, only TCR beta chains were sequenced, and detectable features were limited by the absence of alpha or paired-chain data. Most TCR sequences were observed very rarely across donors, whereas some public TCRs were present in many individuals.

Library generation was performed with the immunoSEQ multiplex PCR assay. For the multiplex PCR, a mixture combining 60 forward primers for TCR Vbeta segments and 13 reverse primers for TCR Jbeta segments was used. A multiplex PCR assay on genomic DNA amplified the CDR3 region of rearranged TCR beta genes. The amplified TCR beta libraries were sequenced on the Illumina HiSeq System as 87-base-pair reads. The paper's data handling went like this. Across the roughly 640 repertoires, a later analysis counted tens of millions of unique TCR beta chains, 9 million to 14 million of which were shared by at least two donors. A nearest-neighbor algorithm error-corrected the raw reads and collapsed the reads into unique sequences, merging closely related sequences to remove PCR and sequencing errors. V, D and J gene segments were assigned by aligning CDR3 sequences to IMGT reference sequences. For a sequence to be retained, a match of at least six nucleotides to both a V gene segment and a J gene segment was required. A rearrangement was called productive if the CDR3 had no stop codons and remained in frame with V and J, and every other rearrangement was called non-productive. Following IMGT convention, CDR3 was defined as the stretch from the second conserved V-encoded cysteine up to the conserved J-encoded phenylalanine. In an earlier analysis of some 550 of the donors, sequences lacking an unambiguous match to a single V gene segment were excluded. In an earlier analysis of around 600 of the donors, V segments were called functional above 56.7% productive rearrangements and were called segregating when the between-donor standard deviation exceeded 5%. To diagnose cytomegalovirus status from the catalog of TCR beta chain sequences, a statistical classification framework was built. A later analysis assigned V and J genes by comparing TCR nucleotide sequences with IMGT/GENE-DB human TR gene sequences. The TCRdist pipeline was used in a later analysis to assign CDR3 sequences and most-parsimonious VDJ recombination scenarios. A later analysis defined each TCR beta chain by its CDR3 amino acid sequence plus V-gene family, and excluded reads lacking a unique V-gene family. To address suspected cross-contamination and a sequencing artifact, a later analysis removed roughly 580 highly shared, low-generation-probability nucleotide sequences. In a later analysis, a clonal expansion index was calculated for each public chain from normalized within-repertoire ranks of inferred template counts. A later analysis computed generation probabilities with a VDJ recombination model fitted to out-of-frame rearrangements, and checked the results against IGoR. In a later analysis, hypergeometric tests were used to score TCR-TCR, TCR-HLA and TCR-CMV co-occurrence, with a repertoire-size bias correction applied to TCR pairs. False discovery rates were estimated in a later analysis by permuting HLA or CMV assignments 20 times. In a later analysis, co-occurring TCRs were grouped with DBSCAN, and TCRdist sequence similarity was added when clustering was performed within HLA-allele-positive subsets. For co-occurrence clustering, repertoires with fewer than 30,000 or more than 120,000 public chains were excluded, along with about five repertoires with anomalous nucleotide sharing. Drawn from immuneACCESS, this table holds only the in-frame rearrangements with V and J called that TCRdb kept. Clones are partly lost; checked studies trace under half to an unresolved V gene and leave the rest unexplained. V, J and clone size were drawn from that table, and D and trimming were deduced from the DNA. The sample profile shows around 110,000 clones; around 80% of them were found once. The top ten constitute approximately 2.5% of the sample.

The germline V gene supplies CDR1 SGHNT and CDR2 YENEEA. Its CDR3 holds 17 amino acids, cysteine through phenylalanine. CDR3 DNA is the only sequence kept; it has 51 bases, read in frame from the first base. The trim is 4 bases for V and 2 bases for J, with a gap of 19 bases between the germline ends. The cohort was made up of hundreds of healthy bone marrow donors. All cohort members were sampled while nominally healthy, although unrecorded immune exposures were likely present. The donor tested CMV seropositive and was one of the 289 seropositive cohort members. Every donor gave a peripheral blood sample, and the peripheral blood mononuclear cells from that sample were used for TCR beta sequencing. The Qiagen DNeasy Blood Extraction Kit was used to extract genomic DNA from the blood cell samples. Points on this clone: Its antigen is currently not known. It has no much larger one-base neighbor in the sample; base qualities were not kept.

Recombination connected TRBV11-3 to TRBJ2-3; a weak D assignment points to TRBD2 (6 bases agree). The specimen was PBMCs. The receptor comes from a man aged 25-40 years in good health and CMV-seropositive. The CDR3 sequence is CASSSRRGSRNTDTQYF. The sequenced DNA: TGTGCCAGCAGCTCCCGCCGGGGGAGCCGAAACACAGATACGCAGTATTTT. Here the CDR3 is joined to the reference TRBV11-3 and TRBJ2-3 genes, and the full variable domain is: EAGVVQSPRYKIIEKKQPVAFWCNPISGHNTLYWYLQNLGQGPELLIRYENEEAVDDSQLPKDRFSAERLKGVDSTLKIQPAELGDSAVYLCASSSRRGSRNTDTQYFGPGTRLTVL.